What follows are 10 T cell receptor beta chains derived from one specimen sequenced in a study of shared clonotypes between healthy human individuals. Sequenced by immunoSEQ multiplex PCR; TCRdb stores in-frame clones only, minus some. This sample has some 2 million clones, with about 95% found just once. Naive-designated CD8 cells lacked CD45RO, were positively enriched for CCR7, and omitted terminally differentiated effector memory CD45RA+ cells. The sequencing sample was made of naive CD8+ T cells sorted from blood. These TCRs come from a young man in good health.

The chain couples TRBV7-8 to TRBJ2-1; 15 bases match TRBD2. The CDR3 contains 17 residues. Germline CDR1 and CDR2: SGHVS and FQNEAQ. With 5 bases clipped from V and 4 bases from J, the junction kept 6 bases outside the gene matches. The CDR3 nucleotides are TGTGCCAGCAGCCCTGGACTAGCGGGAGGGTTGTACAATGAGCAGTTCTTC. The encoded protein is CASSPGLAGGLYNEQFF.

To note about this clone: Other DNA sequences from this sample encode an identical CDR3 as well. This sequence joins TRBV5-4 and TRBJ2-7; 8 bases map to TRBD1. J lost 4 bases, V lost 2 bases, and 5 bases had no gene match. CDR3 length: 14 residues. Germline lookup yields CDR1 SGHNT and CDR2 YYREEE (reference sequence). CDR3 nucleotide sequence: TGTGCCAGCAGCTTAACAGGGGGGACTTACGAGCAGTACTTC. Translating it yields CASSLTGGTYEQYF.

The gene calls are TRBV9 and TRBJ2-7, with D perhaps TRBD1 (6 bases). This CDR3 has 15 residues. CDR1 is SGDLS, CDR2 YYNGEE, per germline. V dropped 0 bases and J dropped 1 base, with 11 bases sitting between them. As DNA, the CDR3 is TGTGCCAGCAGCGTAGCTCTTGGACAGTCCTACGAGCAGTACTTC. The encoded protein is CASSVALGQSYEQYF.

The chain is built from TRBV6-6 and TRBJ2-3; 7 bases are a match to TRBD2. This CDR3 has 14 amino acids. V trimming: 5 bases; J trimming: 2 bases; junction bases outside the gene matches: 4. CDR1 and CDR2 from the germline V gene are MNHNY and SVGAGI (reference sequence). In DNA form, the CDR3 reads TGTGCCAGCAGTGTAGCGGGTGCCACAGATACGCAGTATTTT. Amino acid sequence: CASSVAGATDTQYF.

This clone has a handful of counts. At the DNA level, this CDR3 is encoded by other sequences in the same sample as well. J is TRBJ2-2 and V is TRBV9, with D uncertain. Trimming took off 0 bases at V and 4 bases at J, with 1 base between the two ends. The germline V gene encodes CDR1 SGDLS and CDR2 YYNGEE. The CDR3 contains 12 residues. The CDR3 loop reads CASSVVTGELFF. DNA of the CDR3: TGTGCCAGCAGCGTAGTCACCGGGGAGCTGTTTTTT.

CDR3 residues: CASTYPQGGVDEQYF. The CDR3 DNA sequence: TGTGCCAGCACCTACCCCCAAGGGGGAGTTGACGAGCAGTACTTC. The rearrangement joins TRBV2 to TRBJ2-7; tentatively, D is TRBD1 (6 bases). Trimming left V 7 bases short and J 5 bases short, with 21 bases between. The CDR3 has 15 amino acids. Germline loops: CDR1 SNHLY, CDR2 FYNNEI.

V gene TRBV5-4 combines with J gene TRBJ2-1; 9 nucleotides agree with TRBD2. V was pared by 0 bases and J by 6 bases, with 4 bases of the junction left unmatched. CDR3 length equals 15 residues. Germline values: CDR1 SGHNT, CDR2 YYREEE (reference sequence). CDR3 loop: CASSLALAGPNEQFF. The CDR3 region has the DNA TGTGCCAGCAGCTTGGCTCTAGCGGGACCCAATGAGCAGTTCTTC.

The rearrangement joins TRBV5-4 to TRBJ2-2; D unresolved. V dropped 0 bases and J dropped 1 base, with 7 bases sitting between them. This CDR3 spans 15 amino acids. CDR1 and CDR2 from the germline V gene are SGHNT and YYREEE (reference sequence). CDR3 amino acids: CASSLAPLNTGELFF. DNA for the CDR3: TGTGCCAGCAGCTTGGCACCGCTGAACACCGGGGAGCTGTTTTTT.

V and J are TRBV11-2 and TRBJ1-2; a possible D gene is TRBD1 (6 bases). Germline CDR1 SGHAT, CDR2 FQNNGV. The V end lost 5 bases, the J end lost 1 base, and 26 bases lay between the germline ends. CDR3 length: 19 residues. The DNA for the CDR3 is TGTGCCAGCAGCAAAACACCGGGACACGAGCCGGCTTTTAACTATGGCTACACCTTC. It codes for CASSKTPGHEPAFNYGYTF.

As DNA, the CDR3 is TGTGCCACCAGCAGACAGGGGGCGGGGAATGAGCAGTTCTTC. The encoded protein is CATSRQGAGNEQFF. The chain links TRBV15 to TRBJ2-1, with 8 nucleotides matching TRBD1. Germline V gene sequence: CDR1 LNHNV, CDR2 YYDKDF (reference sequence). Unmatched junction bases numbered 4, after V lost 2 bases and J lost 7 bases. The CDR3 runs 14 residues.